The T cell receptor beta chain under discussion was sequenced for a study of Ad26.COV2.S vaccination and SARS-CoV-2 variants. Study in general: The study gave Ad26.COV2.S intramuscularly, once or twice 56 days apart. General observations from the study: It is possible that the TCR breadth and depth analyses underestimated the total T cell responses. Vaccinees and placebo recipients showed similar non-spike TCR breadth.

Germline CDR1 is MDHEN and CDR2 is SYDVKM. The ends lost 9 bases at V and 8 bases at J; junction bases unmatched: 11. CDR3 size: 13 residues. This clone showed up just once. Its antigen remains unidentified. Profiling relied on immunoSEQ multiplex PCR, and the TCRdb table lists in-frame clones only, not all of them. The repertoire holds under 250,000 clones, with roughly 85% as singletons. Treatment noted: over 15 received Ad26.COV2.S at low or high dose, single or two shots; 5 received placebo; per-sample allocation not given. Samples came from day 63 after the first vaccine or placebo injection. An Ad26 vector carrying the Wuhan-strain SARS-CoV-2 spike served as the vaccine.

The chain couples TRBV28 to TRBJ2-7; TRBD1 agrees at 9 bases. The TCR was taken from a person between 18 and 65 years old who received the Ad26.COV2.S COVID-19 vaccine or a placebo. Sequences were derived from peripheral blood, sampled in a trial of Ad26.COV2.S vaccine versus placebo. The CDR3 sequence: CASSGTGLLKQYF. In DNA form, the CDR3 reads TGTGCCAGTTCCGGGACAGGGCTTCTCAAGCAGTACTTC.